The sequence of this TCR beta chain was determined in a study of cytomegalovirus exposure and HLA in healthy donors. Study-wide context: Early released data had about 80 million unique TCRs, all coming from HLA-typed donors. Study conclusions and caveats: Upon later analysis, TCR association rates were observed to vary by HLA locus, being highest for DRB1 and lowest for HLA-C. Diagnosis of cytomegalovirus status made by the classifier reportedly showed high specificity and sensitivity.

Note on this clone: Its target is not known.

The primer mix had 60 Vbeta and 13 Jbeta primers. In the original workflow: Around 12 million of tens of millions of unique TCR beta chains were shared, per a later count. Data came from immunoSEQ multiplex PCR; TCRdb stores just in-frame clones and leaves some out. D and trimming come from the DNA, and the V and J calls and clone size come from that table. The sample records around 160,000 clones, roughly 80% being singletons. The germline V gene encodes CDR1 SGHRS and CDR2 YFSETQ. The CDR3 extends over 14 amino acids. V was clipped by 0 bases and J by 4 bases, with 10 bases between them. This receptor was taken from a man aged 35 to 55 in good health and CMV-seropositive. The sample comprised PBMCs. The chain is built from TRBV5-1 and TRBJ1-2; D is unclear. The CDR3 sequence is CASSLAAGSYGYTF. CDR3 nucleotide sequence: TGCGCCAGCAGCTTGGCCGCGGGGAGCTATGGCTACACCTTC.